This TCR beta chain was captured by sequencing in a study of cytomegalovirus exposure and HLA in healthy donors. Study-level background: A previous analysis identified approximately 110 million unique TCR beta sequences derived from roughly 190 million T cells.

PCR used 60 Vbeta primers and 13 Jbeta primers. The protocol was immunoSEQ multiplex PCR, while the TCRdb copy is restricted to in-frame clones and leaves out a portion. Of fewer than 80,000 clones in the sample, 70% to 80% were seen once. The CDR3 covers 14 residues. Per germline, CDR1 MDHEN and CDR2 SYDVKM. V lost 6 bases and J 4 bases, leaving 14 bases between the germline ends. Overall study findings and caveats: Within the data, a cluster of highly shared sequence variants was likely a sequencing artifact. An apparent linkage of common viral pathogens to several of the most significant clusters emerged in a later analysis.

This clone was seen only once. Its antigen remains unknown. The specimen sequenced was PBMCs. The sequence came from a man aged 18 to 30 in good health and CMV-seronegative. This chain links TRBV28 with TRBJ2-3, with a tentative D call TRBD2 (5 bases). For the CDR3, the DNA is TGTGCCAGCAGCTTAACGTCGGGGTCAGATACGCAGTATTTT. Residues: CASSLTSGSDTQYF.